This entry lists 31 T cell receptor beta chains sequenced from one sample in a study of blood T cells in healthy people across ages. It was with a sample-barcoded 5' primer and a J-beta primer mix that a second PCR of about 7 to 12 cycles was run. TCRdb processed the 5' RACE reads anew with MiXCR; each CDR3 protein has one entry. The data hold hundreds of thousands of distinct CDR3 sequences, with just over 55% observed a single time. The sample was blood. These receptor sequences come from a man in his forties or fifties in good health.

The chain is built from TRBV4-1 and TRBJ2-1; maybe TRBD1 (6 bases). Deletions cut 0 bases from V and 2 bases from J, with 14 bases between. CDR3 length: 17 residues. Germline lookup yields CDR1 MGHRA and CDR2 YSYEKL. The CDR3 bases are TGCGCCAGCAGCCAAGATGGTAGTGGGACAACCTACAATGAGCAGTTCTTC. It encodes CASSQDGSGTTYNEQFF.

The CDR3 DNA reads as TGCGCCAGCAGCCCCACGCGGACCTACGAGCAGTACTTC. As protein: CASSPTRTYEQYF. The chain has TRBV5-1 and TRBJ2-7, with D uncertain. This CDR3 region has 13 residues. Looked up from germline, CDR1 is SGHRS and CDR2 is YFSETQ. V was shortened by 4 bases and J by 2 bases, with 10 bases between the two germline ends.

The chain is built from TRBV5-1 and TRBJ1-4; D not certain. The V end was cut by 4 bases, the J end by 12 bases, with 22 bases between. In germline, CDR1 is SGHRS, CDR2 YFSETQ. CDR3 length: 15 residues. The CDR3 sequence: CASSPEVGWQMELFF. DNA of the CDR3: TGCGCCAGCAGCCCGGAGGTCGGGTGGCAGATGGAACTGTTTTTT.

V usage is TRBV20-1 and J usage is TRBJ2-1; tentative D call: TRBD2 (5 bases). Trimming cost V 6 bases and J 6 bases, with 15 bases left between them. Looked up from germline, CDR1 is DFQATT and CDR2 is SNEGSKA (reference sequence). The CDR3 covers 13 residues. DNA of the CDR3: TGCAGTGCCCCCTATCCGGGGAGCAATGAGCAGTTCTTC. Amino acid sequence: CSAPYPGSNEQFF.

The chain has TRBV7-9 and TRBJ1-2; D is unclear. The CDR3 totals 15 residues. Trimming pared 1 base from V and 3 bases from J, leaving 12 bases between. Germline-derived CDR1 and CDR2 are SEHNR and FQNEAQ (reference sequence). The CDR3 DNA follows: TGTGCCAGCAGCTTAGGGGTATCGCCCGACTATGGCTACACCTTC. This gives the protein CASSLGVSPDYGYTF.

The genes are TRBV6-1 and TRBJ1-2; D is possibly TRBD1 (5 bases). Germline V gives CDR1 MNHNS, CDR2 SASEGT. This CDR3 is 14 amino acids long. The V and J ends lost 0 bases and 5 bases respectively, with 10 bases between them. The CDR3: CASSEAADSYGYTF. DNA of the CDR3: TGTGCCAGCAGTGAAGCGGCTGACAGTTATGGCTACACCTTC.

The rearrangement uses TRBV3-1 and TRBJ1-1, with D possibly matching TRBD1 (5 bases). The CDR3 covers 13 residues. Germline V CDR1 and CDR2: LGHDT, YNNKEL (reference sequence). Trimming left V 4 bases short and J 6 bases short, with 12 bases between. CDR3 residues: CASSPRQNPEAFF. CDR3 DNA sequence: TGTGCCAGCAGCCCTAGACAGAATCCTGAAGCTTTCTTT. The full variable domain, rest sourced from reference TRBV3-1 and TRBJ1-1, is DTAVSQTPKYLVTQMGNDKSIKCEQNLGHDTMYWYKQDSKKFLKIMFSYNNKELIINETVPNRFSPKSPDKAHLNLHINSLELGDSAVYFCASSPRQNPEAFFGQGTRLTVV.

The V gene is TRBV29-1, the J gene TRBJ2-1; D is uncertain. The CDR3 extends over 13 amino acids. V lost 2 bases and J 7 bases, leaving 12 bases between the germline ends. Germline V gene data show CDR1 as SQVTM and CDR2 as ANQGSEA. The CDR3 bases are TGCAGCGTTGAATCGAGCAGTTCGAATGAGCAGTTCTTC. This sequence encodes CSVESSSSNEQFF.

The chain recombines TRBV6-6 with TRBJ2-7, with no clear D. The CDR3 covers 14 residues. Trimming removed 11 bases from V and 0 bases from J, with 17 bases in between. The V gene's germline CDR1 is MNHNY and CDR2 SVGAGI (reference sequence). The CDR3 DNA reads TGTGCCGCGAGGAGAGAAGCGAGCTCCTACGAGCAGTACTTC. Amino acids: CAARREASSYEQYF.

This clonotype appeared a few times. J is TRBJ2-5 and V is TRBV7-3, with a weak D call TRBD1 (7 bases). V gave up 8 bases and J gave up 5 bases, with 15 bases separating them. Germline V gives CDR1 SGHTA, CDR2 FQGTGA. This CDR3 has 13 residues. The CDR3 DNA is TGTGCCAGCGCCGTGACAGGGAGGGAGACCCAGTACTTC. It specifies CASAVTGRETQYF.

This clonotype was recorded once. This chain joins TRBV9 and TRBJ2-5, with 14 bases lining up with TRBD2. The trim removed 2 bases at V and 11 bases at J, leaving 17 bases unmatched. The CDR3 is made up of 18 amino acids. CDR1 is SGDLS and CDR2 is YYNGEE in the germline V gene. The CDR3 sequence: CASSVRGLAGGTDNEQYF. The CDR3 region has the DNA TGTGCCAGCAGCGTTCGAGGACTAGCGGGAGGCACGGACAATGAGCAGTACTTC.

This clonotype was seen a handful of times. The chain is built from TRBV7-2 and TRBJ2-3, with a tentative D call TRBD2 (5 bases). The CDR3 runs to 16 residues. In germline, CDR1 is SGHTA, CDR2 FQGNSA. The V end lost 7 bases, the J end lost 2 bases, and 19 bases lay between the germline ends. The chain's CDR3 is CASTPLSRGFTDTQYF. The DNA of the CDR3 is TGTGCCAGCACTCCGCTCTCCCGGGGATTCACAGATACGCAGTATTTT. Full variable domain (missing parts from reference TRBV7-2 and TRBJ2-3): GAGVSQSPSNKVTEKGKDVELRCDPISGHTALYWYRQSLGQGLEFLIYFQGNSAPDKSGLPSDRFSAERTGGSVSTLTIQRTQQEDSAVYLCASTPLSRGFTDTQYFGPGTRLTVL.

This chain uses TRBV7-6 with TRBJ2-3; a possible D gene is TRBD2 (6 bases). The V gene's germline CDR1 is SGHVS and CDR2 FNYEAQ. Trimming removed 5 bases from V and 4 bases from J, with 16 bases in between. This CDR3 has 15 amino acids. The CDR3 here is CASSVVGGFSDTQYF. The CDR3 bases are TGTGCCAGCAGCGTGGTAGGAGGGTTTTCAGATACGCAGTATTTT. The entire variable domain, with the rest obtained from reference TRBV7-6 and TRBJ2-3, is as follows: GAGVSQSPRYKVTKRGQDVALRCDPISGHVSLYWYRQALGQGPEFLTYFNYEAQQDKSGLPNDRFSAERPEGSISTLTIQRTEQRDSAMYRCASSVVGGFSDTQYFGPGTRLTVL.

This clonotype turned up a few times. The J gene is TRBJ2-7, the V gene TRBV7-9; D is ambiguous. The DNA end is more similar to TRBJ2-4, so the J call may be wrong. This CDR3 has 14 amino acids. Germline CDR1 and CDR2: SEHNR and FQNEAQ (reference sequence). The chain's CDR3 is CASSPSGSEDIQYF. In DNA, the CDR3 is TGTGCCAGCAGCCCCTCAGGTAGTGAGGACATTCAGTACTTC.

A remark on this clonotype: This may come from a read error, since a much larger clone is one base off. The rearrangement uses TRBV6-5 and TRBJ2-1, with 10 bases aligning to TRBD1. This CDR3 spans 15 amino acids. Germline V gives CDR1 MNHEY, CDR2 SVGAGI. The CDR3 DNA is TGTGCCGGCAGATTAGCCGGGACAGGGGTAAATGAGCAGTTCTTC. It translates to CAGRLAGTGVNEQFF.

A word on this clonotype: Sequence at one end of the junction differs from germline and may be a read error. The rearrangement joins TRBV7-8 to TRBJ2-1; tentative D call: TRBD1 (5 bases). TRBJ2-7 matches the DNA end more closely, so the J call is doubtful. CDR1 is SGHVS, CDR2 FQNEAQ, per germline. The length of the CDR3 is 14 residues. This CDR3 is CASGLVTGHNEQYF. The CDR3, as DNA: TGTGCCAGCGGCTTAGTTACTGGACACAATGAGCAGTACTTC.

The chain employs TRBV27 and TRBJ2-7; TRBD2 matches at 8 bases. V lost 8 bases, J lost 2 bases, and 5 bases stayed unmatched. Germline loops: CDR1 MNHEY, CDR2 SMNVEV (reference sequence). The CDR3 extends over 13 amino acids. Here the CDR3 DNA reads TGTGCCAGCGGTAGCGGGGTCGCCTACGAGCAGTACTTC. It encodes CASGSGVAYEQYF.

The V and J genes are TRBV27 and TRBJ2-5; 9 bases match TRBD1. CDR1 and CDR2 (germline): MNHEY, SMNVEV (reference sequence). The CDR3 consists of 14 residues. Trimming took 5 bases from V and 4 from J; bases not matched to a gene: 5. CDR3 nucleotides: TGTGCCAGCAGTGACAGGGGGACATCAGAGACCCAGTACTTC. The encoded protein is CASSDRGTSETQYF.

This clonotype was counted a few times. The chain joins TRBV29-1 to TRBJ2-4; 16 bases align to TRBD2. The CDR3 length is 19 residues. V was clipped by 1 base and J by 13 bases; unmatched bases: 19. CDR1 is SQVTM and CDR2 is ANQGSEA in the germline V gene. The CDR3 DNA is TGCAGCGTTGAAGCGCCAACAGCCACCGGGACTAGCGGGAGGGCAGAGCAGTACTTC. Its translation: CSVEAPTATGTSGRAEQYF.

This clonotype was seen a few times. The J gene is TRBJ1-5, the V gene TRBV29-1; possibly TRBD1 for D (5 bases). Trimming removed 7 bases at V and 8 bases at J, with 18 bases between. The CDR3 covers 13 residues. CDR1 is SQVTM and CDR2 is ANQGSEA in the germline V gene. Written as DNA, the CDR3 is TGCAGCGCCCAAAGGGGTCTTAGGGAGCCCCAGCATTTT. Translation: CSAQRGLREPQHF.

The rearrangement joins TRBV21-1 to TRBJ2-3; the D call of TRBD1 is as the table states it, not checked on the DNA. TRBV21-1 is designated a pseudogene. The CDR3 length is 14 residues. The CDR3 region is CASSTRGETDTQYF. Here the CDR3 DNA reads TGTGCCAGCAGCACCCGAGGGGAGACAGATACGCAGTATTTT.

The chain carries TRBV5-1 and TRBJ1-5; TRBD1 matches at 7 bases. V dropped 0 bases and J dropped 1; count of bases not matched to a gene: 7. The CDR3 sequence is 17 residues long. Germline loops: CDR1 SGHRS, CDR2 YFSETQ. DNA of the CDR3: TGCGCCAGCAGCTTGGGCGGGGCAGGGGGGAGCAATCAGCCCCAGCATTTT. Translating gives CASSLGGAGGSNQPQHF.

The chain couples TRBV18 to TRBJ2-7, with TRBD1 matching 7 bases. The CDR3 spans 14 residues. V lost 1 base to trimming and J lost 4 bases; unmatched junction nucleotides: 4. The germline gives CDR1 KGHSH, CDR2 LQKENI. The DNA of the CDR3 is TGTGCCAGCTCACCACTTGGACAGGTATACGAGCAGTACTTC. Translated, it gives CASSPLGQVYEQYF.

The chain combines TRBV9 with TRBJ2-4; the D is unclear. The CDR3 extends over 16 amino acids. V lost 0 bases, J lost 1 base, and 11 bases lay in between. Germline CDR1 reads SGDLS; CDR2 reads YYNGEE. The CDR3 coding sequence is TGTGCCAGCAGCGTAGCGGAAAGCCGGGCCAAAAACATTCAGTACTTC. This codes for CASSVAESRAKNIQYF.

This clonotype was counted a few times. CDR3: CASSPYVIGRPYEQYF. CDR3 coding DNA: TGTGCCAGCAGCCCCTATGTTATCGGGAGGCCCTACGAGCAGTACTTC. The chain uses TRBV7-2 and TRBJ2-7; 7 positions match TRBD2. Looked up from germline, CDR1 is SGHTA and CDR2 is FQGNSA. The trim removed 5 bases at V and 2 bases at J, leaving 12 bases unmatched. CDR3 length: 16 amino acids.

This clonotype has a handful of counts. CDR3 sequence reads: CASSSGASPYEQYF. The CDR3 coding sequence is TGTGCCAGCAGCTCAGGGGCCTCCCCTTACGAGCAGTACTTC. The J gene is TRBJ2-7, the V gene TRBV7-9; maybe TRBD1 (6 bases). The V and J ends lost 4 bases and 4 bases respectively, with 14 bases between them. Germline V gene data show CDR1 as SEHNR and CDR2 as FQNEAQ (reference sequence). This CDR3 comprises 14 residues.

The rearrangement joins TRBV6-2 or TRBV6-3 to TRBJ2-3; TRBD1 might be the D (5 bases). The CDR3 totals 14 residues. V dropped 5 bases and J dropped 6 bases, with 15 bases sitting between them. Per germline, CDR1 MNHEY and CDR2 SVGEGT. CDR3 DNA sequence: TGTGCCAGCAGTCCTCCTCGGGCAGGGGATACGCAGTATTTT. Its translation: CASSPPRAGDTQYF.

The rearrangement joins TRBV7-3 to TRBJ2-7; D remains unclear. The J call is doubtful: the DNA matches TRBJ2-5 better. Per the germline V gene, CDR1 is SGHTA and CDR2 is FQGTGA. This CDR3 is built from 13 residues. The CDR3 DNA follows: TGTGCCAGCAGCTCCCTGGATACTGAGACCCAGTACTTC. Its translation: CASSSLDTETQYF.

The rearrangement uses TRBV9 and TRBJ2-1; 9 bases line up with TRBD2. The DNA matches TRBJ2-7 better at its end, which makes the J call doubtful. Germline V gene data show CDR1 as SGDLS and CDR2 as YYNGEE. There are 22 residues in the CDR3. The CDR3 sequence: CASSVECLRHARRLAAIYEQYF. CDR3 DNA sequence: TGTGCCAGCAGCGTAGAATGTTTGAGGCACGCTAGAAGACTAGCGGCAATCTACGAGCAGTACTTC.

Only a few counts were recorded for this clonotype. The genes are TRBV27 and TRBJ1-1; no definite D call. Germline V gene data show CDR1 as MNHEY and CDR2 as SMNVEV (reference sequence). CDR3 size: 14 residues. V gave up 6 bases and J gave up 1 base, with 12 bases separating them. The CDR3 loop is CASSWGDQNTEAFF. The CDR3 DNA reads TGTGCCAGCAGCTGGGGAGACCAGAACACTGAAGCTTTCTTT.

This clonotype was detected a few times. The genes are TRBV14 and TRBJ2-3; TRBD1 might be the D (6 bases). Germline assignment: CDR1 SGHDN and CDR2 FVKESK. This CDR3 region has 15 residues. Trimming took 4 bases from V and 8 from J, leaving 19 bases between them. Here the CDR3 reads CASSPTGPTFSTQYF. The CDR3 nucleotides are TGTGCCAGCAGCCCTACAGGGCCGACTTTCTCTACGCAGTATTTT. Filled out from reference TRBV14 and TRBJ2-3, the complete variable domain reads EAGVTQFPSHSVIEKGQTVTLRCDPISGHDNLYWYRRVMGKEIKFLLHFVKESKQDESGMPNNRFLAERTGGTYSTLKVQPAELEDSGVYFCASSPTGPTFSTQYFGPGTRLTVL.